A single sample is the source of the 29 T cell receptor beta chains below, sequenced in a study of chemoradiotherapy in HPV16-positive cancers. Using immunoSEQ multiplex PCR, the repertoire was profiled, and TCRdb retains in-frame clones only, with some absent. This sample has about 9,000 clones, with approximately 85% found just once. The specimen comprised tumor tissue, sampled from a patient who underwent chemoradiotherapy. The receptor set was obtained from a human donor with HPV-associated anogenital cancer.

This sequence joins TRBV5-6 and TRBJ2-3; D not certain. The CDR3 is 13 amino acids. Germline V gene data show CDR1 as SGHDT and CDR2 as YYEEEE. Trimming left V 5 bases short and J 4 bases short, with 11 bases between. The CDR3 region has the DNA TGTGCCAGCAGTTCCGGTGTTTCAGATACGCAGTATTTT. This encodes CASSSGVSDTQYF.

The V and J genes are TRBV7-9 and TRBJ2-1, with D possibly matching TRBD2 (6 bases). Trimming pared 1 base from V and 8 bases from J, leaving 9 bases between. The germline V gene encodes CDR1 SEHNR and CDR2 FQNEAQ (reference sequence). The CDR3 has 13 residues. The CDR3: CASSLDGGHEQFF. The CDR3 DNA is TGTGCCAGCAGCTTAGACGGGGGACATGAGCAGTTCTTC.

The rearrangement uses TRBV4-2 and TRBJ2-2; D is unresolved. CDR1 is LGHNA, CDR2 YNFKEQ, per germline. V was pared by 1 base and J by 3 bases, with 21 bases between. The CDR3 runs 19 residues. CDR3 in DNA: TGTGCCAGCAGCCAAGTAGGCAGGCTGAGACGACGGGACACCGGGGAGCTGTTTTTT. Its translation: CASSQVGRLRRRDTGELFF.

The CDR3 DNA sequence: TGTGCCACTGCTCAGGGGCAGTGGACTGAAGCTTTCTTT. Its translation is CATAQGQWTEAFF. The V gene is TRBV6-1, the J gene TRBJ1-1, with D possibly being TRBD1 (6 bases). V was trimmed by 10 bases and J by 5 bases, leaving 17 bases between them. CDR3 length: 13 amino acids. The V gene's germline CDR1 is MNHNS and CDR2 SASEGT.

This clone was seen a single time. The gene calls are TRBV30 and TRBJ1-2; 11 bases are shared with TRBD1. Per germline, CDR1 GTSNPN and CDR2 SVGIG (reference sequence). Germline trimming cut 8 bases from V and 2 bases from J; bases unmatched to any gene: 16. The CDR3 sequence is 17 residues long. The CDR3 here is CARAAGPRDRGNYGYTF. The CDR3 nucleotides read TGTGCCCGGGCGGCAGGGCCCAGGGACAGGGGGAACTATGGCTACACCTTC.

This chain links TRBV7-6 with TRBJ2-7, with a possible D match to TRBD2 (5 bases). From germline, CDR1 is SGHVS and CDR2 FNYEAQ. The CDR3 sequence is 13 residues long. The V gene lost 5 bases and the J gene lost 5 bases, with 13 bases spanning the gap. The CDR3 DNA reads TGTGCCAGCAGCCGCAATGAGAGGGACGAGCAGTACTTC. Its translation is CASSRNERDEQYF.

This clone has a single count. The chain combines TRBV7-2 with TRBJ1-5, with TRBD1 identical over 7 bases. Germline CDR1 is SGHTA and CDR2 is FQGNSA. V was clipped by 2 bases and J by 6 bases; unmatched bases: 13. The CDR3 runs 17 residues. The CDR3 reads CASSLPSYRGAGQPQHF. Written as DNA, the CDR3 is TGTGCCAGCAGCTTACCCTCATACAGGGGTGCGGGTCAGCCCCAGCATTTT.

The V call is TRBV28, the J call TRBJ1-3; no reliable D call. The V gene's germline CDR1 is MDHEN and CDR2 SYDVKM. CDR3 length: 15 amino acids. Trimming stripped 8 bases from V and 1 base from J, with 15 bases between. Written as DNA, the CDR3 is TGTGCCAGCCGCGAGGTGGCCAGTTCTGGAAACACCATATATTTT. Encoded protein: CASREVASSGNTIYF.

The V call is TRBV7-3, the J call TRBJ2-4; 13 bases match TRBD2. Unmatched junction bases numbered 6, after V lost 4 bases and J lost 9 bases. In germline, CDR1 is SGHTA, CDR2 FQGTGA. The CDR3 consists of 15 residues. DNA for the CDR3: TGTGCCAGCAGCTCACTAGCGGGGGGGCGAGGCATTCAGTACTTC. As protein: CASSSLAGGRGIQYF.

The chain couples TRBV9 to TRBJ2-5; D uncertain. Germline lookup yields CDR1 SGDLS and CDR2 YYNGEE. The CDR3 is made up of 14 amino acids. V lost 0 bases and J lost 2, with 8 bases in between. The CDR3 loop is CASSVEARQETQYF. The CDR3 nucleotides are TGTGCCAGCAGCGTAGAGGCCAGGCAAGAGACCCAGTACTTC.

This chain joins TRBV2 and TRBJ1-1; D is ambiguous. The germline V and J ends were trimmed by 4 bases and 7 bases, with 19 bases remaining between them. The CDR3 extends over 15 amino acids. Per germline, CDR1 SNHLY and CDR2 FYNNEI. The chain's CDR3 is CASSVSDPIIGEAFF. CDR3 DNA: TGTGCCAGCAGTGTAAGTGACCCTATCATCGGTGAAGCTTTCTTT.

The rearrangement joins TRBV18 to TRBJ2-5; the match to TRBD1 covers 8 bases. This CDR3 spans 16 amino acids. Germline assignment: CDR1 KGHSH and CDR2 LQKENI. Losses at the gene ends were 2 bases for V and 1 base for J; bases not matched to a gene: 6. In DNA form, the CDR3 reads TGTGCCAGCTCACCATCCGGACAGGGTCCCCAAGAGACCCAGTACTTC. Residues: CASSPSGQGPQETQYF.

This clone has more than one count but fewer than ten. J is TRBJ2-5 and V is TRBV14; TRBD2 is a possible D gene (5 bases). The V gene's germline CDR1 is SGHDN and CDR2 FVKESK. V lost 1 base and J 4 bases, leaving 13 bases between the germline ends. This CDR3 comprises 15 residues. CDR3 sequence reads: CASSQGVGRGETQYF. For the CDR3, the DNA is TGTGCCAGCAGCCAAGGGGTAGGGAGAGGAGAGACCCAGTACTTC. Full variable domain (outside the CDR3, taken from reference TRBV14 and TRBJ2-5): EAGVTQFPSHSVIEKGQTVTLRCDPISGHDNLYWYRRVMGKEIKFLLHFVKESKQDESGMPNNRFLAERTGGTYSTLKVQPAELEDSGVYFCASSQGVGRGETQYFGPGTRLLVL.

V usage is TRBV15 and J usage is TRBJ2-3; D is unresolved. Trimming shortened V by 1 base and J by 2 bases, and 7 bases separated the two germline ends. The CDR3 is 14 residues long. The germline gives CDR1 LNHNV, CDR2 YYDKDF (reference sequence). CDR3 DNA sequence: TGTGCCACCAGCAGAGTGCCCACCACAGATACGCAGTATTTT. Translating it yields CATSRVPTTDTQYF.

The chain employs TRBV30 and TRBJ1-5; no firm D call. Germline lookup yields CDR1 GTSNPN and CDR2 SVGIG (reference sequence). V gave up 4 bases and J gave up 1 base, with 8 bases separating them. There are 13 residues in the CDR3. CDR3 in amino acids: CAWTLDSNQPQHF. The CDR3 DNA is TGTGCCTGGACATTAGACAGCAATCAGCCCCAGCATTTT.

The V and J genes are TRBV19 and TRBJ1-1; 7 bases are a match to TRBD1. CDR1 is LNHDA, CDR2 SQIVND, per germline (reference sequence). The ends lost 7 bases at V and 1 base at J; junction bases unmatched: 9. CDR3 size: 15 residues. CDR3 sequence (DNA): TGTGCCAGTACGCCAGGGGGGACAAAGAACACTGAAGCTTTCTTT. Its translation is CASTPGGTKNTEAFF. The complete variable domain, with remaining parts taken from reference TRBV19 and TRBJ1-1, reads DGGITQSPKYLFRKEGQNVTLSCEQNLNHDAMYWYRQDPGQGLRLIYYSQIVNDFQKGDIAEGYSVSREKKESFPLTVTSAQKNPTAFYLCASTPGGTKNTEAFFGQGTRLTVV.

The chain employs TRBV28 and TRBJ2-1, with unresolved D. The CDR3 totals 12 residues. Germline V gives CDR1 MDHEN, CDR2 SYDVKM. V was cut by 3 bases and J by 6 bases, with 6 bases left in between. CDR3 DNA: TGTGCCAGCAGTTTGAGATTCAATGAGCAGTTCTTC. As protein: CASSLRFNEQFF. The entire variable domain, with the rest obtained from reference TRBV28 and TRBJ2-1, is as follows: DVKVTQSSRYLVKRTGEKVFLECVQDMDHENMFWYRQDPGLGLRLIYFSYDVKMKEKGDIPEGYSVSREKKERFSLILESASTNQTSMYLCASSLRFNEQFFGPGTRLTVL.

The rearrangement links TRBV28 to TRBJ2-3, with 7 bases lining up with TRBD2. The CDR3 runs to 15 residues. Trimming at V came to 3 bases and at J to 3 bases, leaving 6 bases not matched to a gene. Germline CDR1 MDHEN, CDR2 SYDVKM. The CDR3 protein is CASSFRQGGTDTQYF. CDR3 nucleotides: TGTGCCAGCAGTTTCAGGCAGGGAGGGACAGATACGCAGTATTTT.

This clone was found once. The CDR3 coding sequence is TGTGCCAGCAGGCAACAGGGGATATCCTACGAGCAGTACTTC. This encodes CASRQQGISYEQYF. The V and J genes are TRBV28 and TRBJ2-7, with 7 bases identical to TRBD1. The CDR3 length is 14 residues. CDR1 is MDHEN, CDR2 SYDVKM, per germline. The V gene end was trimmed by 6 bases and the J gene end by 1 base; junction bases not matched to a gene: 6.

CDR3 nucleotide sequence: TGTGCCAGCAGCACTTGGGACATCTATGGCTACACCTTC. This translates into CASSTWDIYGYTF. The rearrangement uses TRBV6-1 and TRBJ1-2; the D gene is possibly TRBD1 (6 bases). Trimming removed 6 bases from V and 4 bases from J, with 12 bases in between. Germline-derived CDR1 and CDR2 are MNHNS and SASEGT. The CDR3 is 13 amino acids.

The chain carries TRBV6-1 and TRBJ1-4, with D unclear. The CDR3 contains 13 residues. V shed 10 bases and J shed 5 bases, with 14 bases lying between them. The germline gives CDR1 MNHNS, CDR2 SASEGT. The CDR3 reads CATAQIDNEKLFF. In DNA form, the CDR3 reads TGTGCCACCGCACAGATCGACAATGAAAAACTGTTTTTT.

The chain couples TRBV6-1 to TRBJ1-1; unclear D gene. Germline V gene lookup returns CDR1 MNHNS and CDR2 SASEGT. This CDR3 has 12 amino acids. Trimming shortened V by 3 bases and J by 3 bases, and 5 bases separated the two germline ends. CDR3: CASSEWYTEAFF. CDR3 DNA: TGTGCCAGCAGTGAGTGGTACACTGAAGCTTTCTTT.

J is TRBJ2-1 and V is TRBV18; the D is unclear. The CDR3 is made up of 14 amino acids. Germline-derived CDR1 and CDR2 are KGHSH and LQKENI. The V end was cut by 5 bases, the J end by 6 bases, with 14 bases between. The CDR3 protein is CASSAPRTVNEQFF. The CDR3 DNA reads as TGTGCCAGCTCAGCGCCTAGGACGGTCAATGAGCAGTTCTTC.

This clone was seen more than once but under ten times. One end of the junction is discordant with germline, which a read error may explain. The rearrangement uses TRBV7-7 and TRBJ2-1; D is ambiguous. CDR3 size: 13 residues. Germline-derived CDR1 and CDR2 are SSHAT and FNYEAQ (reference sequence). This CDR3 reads CASSSSPRNEQFF. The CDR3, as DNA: TGTGCTAGCAGCTCCAGCCCGAGAAATGAGCAGTTCTTC.

The CDR3 sequence is CASRGGTDTQYF. CDR3 DNA: TGTGCCAGTAGAGGGGGCACAGATACGCAGTATTTT. This chain uses TRBV19 with TRBJ2-3, with a tentative D call TRBD1 (5 bases). The CDR3 is 12 residues long. Germline assignment: CDR1 LNHDA and CDR2 SQIVND (reference sequence). V lost 6 bases and J lost 1, with 5 bases in between.

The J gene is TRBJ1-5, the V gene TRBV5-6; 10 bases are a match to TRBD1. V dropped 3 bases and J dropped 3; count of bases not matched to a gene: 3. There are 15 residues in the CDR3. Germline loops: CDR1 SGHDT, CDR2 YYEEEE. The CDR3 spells CASSWGQGINQPQHF. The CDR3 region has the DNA TGTGCCAGCAGCTGGGGACAGGGGATCAATCAGCCCCAGCATTTT.

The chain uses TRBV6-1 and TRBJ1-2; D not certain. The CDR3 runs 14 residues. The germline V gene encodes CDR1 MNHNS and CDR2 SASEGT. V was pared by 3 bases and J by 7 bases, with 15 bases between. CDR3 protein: CASSEIGRSLGYTF. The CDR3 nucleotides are TGTGCCAGCAGTGAGATTGGACGGAGCCTTGGCTACACCTTC.

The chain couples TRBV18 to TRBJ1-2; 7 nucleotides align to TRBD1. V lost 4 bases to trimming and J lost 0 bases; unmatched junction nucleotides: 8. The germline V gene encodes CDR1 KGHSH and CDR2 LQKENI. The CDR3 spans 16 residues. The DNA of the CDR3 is TGTGCCAGCTCACTCGTGGGGACAGACTCTAACTATGGCTACACCTTC. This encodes CASSLVGTDSNYGYTF.

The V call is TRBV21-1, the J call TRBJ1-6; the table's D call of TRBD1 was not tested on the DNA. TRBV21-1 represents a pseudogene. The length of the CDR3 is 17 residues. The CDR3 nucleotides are TGTGCCACCACCCGTCCCCCGATTCATGGGGGCCATTCACCCCTCCACTTT. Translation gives CATTRPPIHGGHSPLHF.